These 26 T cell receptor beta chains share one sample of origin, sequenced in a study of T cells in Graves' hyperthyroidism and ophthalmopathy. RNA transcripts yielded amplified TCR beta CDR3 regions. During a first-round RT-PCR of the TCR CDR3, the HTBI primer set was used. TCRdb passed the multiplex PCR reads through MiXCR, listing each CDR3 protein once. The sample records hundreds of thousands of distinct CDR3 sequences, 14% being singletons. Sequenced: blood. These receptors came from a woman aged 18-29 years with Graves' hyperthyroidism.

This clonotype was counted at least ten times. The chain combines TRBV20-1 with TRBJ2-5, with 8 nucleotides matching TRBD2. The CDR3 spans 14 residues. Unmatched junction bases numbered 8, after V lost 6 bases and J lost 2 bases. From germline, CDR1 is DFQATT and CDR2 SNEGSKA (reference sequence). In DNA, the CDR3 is TGCAGTGCCGCGGGTAGCGGGATTCAAGAGACCCAGTACTTC. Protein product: CSAAGSGIQETQYF.

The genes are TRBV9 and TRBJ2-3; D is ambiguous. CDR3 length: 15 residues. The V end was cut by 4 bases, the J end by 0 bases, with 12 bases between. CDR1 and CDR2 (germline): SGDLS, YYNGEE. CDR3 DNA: TGTGCCAGCAGCCCGGACGGCGTTAGCACAGATACGCAGTATTTT. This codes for CASSPDGVSTDTQYF. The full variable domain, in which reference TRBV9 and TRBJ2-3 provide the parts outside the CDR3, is DSGVTQTPKHLITATGQRVTLRCSPRSGDLSVYWYQQSLDQGLQFLIQYYNGEERAKGNILERFSAQQFPDLHSELNLSSLELGDSALYFCASSPDGVSTDTQYFGPGTRLTVL.

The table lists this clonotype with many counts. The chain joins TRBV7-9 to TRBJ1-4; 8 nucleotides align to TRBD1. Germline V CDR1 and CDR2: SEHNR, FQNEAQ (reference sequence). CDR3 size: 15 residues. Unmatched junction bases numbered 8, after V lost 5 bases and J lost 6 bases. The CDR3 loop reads CASSAQTGADEKLFF. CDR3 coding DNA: TGTGCCAGCAGCGCTCAGACAGGGGCGGATGAAAAACTGTTTTTT. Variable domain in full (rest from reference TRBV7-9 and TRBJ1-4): DTGVSQNPRHKITKRGQNVTFRCDPISEHNRLYWYRQTLGQGPEFLTYFQNEAQLEKSRLLSDRFSAERPKGSFSTLEIQRTEQGDSAMYLCASSAQTGADEKLFFGSGTQLSVL.

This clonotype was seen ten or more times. The CDR3 DNA sequence: TGTGCCAGCAGCAACCGACTAGCGGCCTCCTACAATGAGCAGTTCTTC. Protein product: CASSNRLAASYNEQFF. J is TRBJ2-1 and V is TRBV7-9, with 9 bases identical to TRBD2. Trimming removed 5 bases from V and 0 bases from J; junction bases left unmatched: 5. In germline, CDR1 is SEHNR, CDR2 FQNEAQ (reference sequence). The CDR3 has 16 amino acids.

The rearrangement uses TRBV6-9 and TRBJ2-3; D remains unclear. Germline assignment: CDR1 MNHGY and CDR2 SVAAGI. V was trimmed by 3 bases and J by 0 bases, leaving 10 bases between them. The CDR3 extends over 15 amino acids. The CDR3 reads CASSYSETSTDTQYF. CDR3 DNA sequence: TGTGCCAGCAGTTACTCCGAAACTAGCACAGATACGCAGTATTTT.

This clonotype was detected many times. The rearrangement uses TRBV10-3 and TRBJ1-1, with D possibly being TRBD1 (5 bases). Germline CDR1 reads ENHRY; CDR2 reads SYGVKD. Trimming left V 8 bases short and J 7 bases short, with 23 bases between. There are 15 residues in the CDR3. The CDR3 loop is CAIAYRALAGDEAFF. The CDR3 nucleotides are TGTGCCATCGCGTATCGGGCCCTGGCGGGGGATGAAGCTTTCTTT.

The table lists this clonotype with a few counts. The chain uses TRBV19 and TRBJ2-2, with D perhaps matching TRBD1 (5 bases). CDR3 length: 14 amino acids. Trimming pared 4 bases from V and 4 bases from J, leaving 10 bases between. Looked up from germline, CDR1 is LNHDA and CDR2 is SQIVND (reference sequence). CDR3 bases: TGTGCCAGTAGTACAGGGCCGGGCACCGGGGAGCTGTTTTTT. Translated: CASSTGPGTGELFF.

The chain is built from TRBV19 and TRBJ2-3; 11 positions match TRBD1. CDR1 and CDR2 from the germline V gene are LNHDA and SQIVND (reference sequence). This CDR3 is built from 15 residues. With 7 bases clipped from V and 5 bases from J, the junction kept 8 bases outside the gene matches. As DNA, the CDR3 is TGTGCCAGTATGACCGGGACAGGGGGACGAGATACGCAGTATTTT. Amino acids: CASMTGTGGRDTQYF. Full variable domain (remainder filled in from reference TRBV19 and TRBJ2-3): DGGITQSPKYLFRKEGQNVTLSCEQNLNHDAMYWYRQDPGQGLRLIYYSQIVNDFQKGDIAEGYSVSREKKESFPLTVTSAQKNPTAFYLCASMTGTGGRDTQYFGPGTRLTVL.

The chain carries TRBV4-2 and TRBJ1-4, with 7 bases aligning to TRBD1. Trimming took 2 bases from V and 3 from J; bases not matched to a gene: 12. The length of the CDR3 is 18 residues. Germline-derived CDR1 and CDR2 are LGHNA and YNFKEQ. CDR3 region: CASSQPFEDRRANEKLFF. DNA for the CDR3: TGTGCCAGCAGCCAACCCTTTGAGGACAGGAGAGCTAATGAAAAACTGTTTTTT.

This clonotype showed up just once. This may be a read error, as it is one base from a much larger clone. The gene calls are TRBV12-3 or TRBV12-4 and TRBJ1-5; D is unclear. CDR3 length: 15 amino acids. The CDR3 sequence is CASSLEGFSNRPQHF. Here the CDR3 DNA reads TGTGCCAGCAGTTTGGAAGGGTTTAGCAATCGGCCCCAGCATTTT.

The CDR3: CASTFWGGATEAFF. Written as DNA, the CDR3 is TGTGCCAGCACCTTTTGGGGGGGCGCGACTGAAGCTTTCTTT. The rearrangement joins TRBV5-4 to TRBJ1-1, with a tentative D call TRBD1 (6 bases). The germline V gene encodes CDR1 SGHNT and CDR2 YYREEE (reference sequence). The CDR3 extends over 14 amino acids. V gave up 6 bases and J gave up 5 bases, with 17 bases separating them.

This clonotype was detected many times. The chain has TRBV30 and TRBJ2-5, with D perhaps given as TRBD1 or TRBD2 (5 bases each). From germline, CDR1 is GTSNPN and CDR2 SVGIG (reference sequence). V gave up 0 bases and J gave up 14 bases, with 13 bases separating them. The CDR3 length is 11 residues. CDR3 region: CAWSVRGTLYF. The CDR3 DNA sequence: TGTGCCTGGAGTGTACGGGGCACGCTTTACTTC.

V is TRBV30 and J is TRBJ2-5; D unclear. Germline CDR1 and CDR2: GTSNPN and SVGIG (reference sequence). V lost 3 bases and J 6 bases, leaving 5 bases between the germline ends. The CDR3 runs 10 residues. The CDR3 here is CAWSRQTQYF. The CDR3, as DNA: TGTGCCTGGAGCCGGCAGACCCAGTACTTC.

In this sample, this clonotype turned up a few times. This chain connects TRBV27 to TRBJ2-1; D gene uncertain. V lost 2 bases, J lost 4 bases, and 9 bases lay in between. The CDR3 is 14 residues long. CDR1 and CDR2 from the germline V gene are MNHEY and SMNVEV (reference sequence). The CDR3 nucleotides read TGTGCCAGCAGTTTAGGATTGTGGTACAATGAGCAGTTCTTC. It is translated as CASSLGLWYNEQFF.

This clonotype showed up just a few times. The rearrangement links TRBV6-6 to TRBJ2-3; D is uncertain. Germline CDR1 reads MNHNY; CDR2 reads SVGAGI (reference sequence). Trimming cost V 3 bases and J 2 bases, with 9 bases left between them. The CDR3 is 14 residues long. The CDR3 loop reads CASSYLLHTDTQYF. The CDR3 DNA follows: TGTGCCAGCAGTTATTTACTCCACACAGATACGCAGTATTTT.

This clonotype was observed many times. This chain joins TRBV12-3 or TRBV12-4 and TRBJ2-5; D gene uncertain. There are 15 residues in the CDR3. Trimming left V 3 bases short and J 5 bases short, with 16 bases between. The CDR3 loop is CASSFEIVKRETQYF. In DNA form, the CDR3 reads TGTGCCAGCAGTTTCGAGATTGTGAAGAGGGAGACCCAGTACTTC.

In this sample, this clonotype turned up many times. CDR3 in amino acids: CASSLSLGGNTEAFF. The CDR3 DNA reads TGTGCCAGCAGTTTAAGCCTGGGGGGGAACACTGAAGCTTTCTTT. The V call is TRBV27, the J call TRBJ1-1, with a possible D match to TRBD1 (5 bases). The CDR3 contains 15 residues. Germline values: CDR1 MNHEY, CDR2 SMNVEV (reference sequence). V lost 2 bases to trimming and J lost 1 base, with 11 bases between them.

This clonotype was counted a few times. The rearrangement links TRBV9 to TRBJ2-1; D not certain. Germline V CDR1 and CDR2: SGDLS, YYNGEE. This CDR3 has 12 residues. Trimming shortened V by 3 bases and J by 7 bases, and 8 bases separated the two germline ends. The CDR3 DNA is TGTGCCAGCAGCGCCGATAGTAATGAGCAGTTCTTC. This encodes CASSADSNEQFF.

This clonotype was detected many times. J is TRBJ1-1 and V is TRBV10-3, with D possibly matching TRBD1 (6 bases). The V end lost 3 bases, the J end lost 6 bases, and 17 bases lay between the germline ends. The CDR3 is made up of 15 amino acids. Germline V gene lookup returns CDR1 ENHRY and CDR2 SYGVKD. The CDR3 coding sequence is TGTGCCATCAGTGATCAGGGGCTGGATTCCGCTGAAGCTTTCTTT. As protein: CAISDQGLDSAEAFF.

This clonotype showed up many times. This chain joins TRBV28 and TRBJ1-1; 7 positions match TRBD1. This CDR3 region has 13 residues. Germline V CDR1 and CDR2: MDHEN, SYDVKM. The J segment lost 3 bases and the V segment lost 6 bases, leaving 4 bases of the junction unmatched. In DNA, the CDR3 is TGTGCCAGCAGGAACCAGGGGGACACTGAAGCTTTCTTT. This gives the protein CASRNQGDTEAFF.

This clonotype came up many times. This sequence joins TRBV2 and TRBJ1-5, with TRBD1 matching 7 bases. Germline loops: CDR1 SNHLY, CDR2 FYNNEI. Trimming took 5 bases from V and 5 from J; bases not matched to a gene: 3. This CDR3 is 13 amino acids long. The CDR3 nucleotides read TGTGCCAGCAGTCAGACAGGGTATCAGCCCCAGCATTTT. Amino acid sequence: CASSQTGYQPQHF.

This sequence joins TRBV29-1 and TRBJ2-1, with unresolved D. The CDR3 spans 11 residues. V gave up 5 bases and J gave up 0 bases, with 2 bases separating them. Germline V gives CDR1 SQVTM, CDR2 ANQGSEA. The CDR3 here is CSVYSYNEQFF. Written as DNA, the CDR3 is TGCAGCGTTTACTCCTACAATGAGCAGTTCTTC.

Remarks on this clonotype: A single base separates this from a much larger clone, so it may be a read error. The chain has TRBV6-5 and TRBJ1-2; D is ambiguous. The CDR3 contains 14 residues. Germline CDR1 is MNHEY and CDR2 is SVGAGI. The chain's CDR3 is CTSSYSNRLYGYTF. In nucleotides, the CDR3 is TGTACCAGCAGTTACTCGAATAGACTCTATGGCTACACCTTC.

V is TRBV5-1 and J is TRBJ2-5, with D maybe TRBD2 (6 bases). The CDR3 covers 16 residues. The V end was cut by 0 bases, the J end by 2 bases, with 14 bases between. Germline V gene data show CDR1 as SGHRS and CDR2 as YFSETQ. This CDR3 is CASSLDHAGRQETQYF. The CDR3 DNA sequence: TGCGCCAGCAGCTTGGATCACGCGGGGCGGCAAGAGACCCAGTACTTC.

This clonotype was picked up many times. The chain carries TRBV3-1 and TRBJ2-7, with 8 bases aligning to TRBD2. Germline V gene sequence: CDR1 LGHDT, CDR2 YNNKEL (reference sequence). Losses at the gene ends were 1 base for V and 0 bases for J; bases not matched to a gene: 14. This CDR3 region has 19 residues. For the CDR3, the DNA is TGTGCCAGCAGCCAAGCGGGGGGACTAGTCTTTCAGAGCTCCTACGAGCAGTACTTC. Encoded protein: CASSQAGGLVFQSSYEQYF.

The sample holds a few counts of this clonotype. CDR3 sequence: CASSQDPQGAREQFF. In DNA, the CDR3 is TGCGCCAGCAGCCAAGACCCACAGGGGGCACGGGAGCAGTTCTTC. This chain connects TRBV4-3 to TRBJ2-1; 9 bases match TRBD1. V lost 0 bases, J lost 10 bases, and 7 bases stayed unmatched. CDR1 is LGHNA and CDR2 is YSLEER in the germline V gene. This CDR3 spans 15 amino acids.